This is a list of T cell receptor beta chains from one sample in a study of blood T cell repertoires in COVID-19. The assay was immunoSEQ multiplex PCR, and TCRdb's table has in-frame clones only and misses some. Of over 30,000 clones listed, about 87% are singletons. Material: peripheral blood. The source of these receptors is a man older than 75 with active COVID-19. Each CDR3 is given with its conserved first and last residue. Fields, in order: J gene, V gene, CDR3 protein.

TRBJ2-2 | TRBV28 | CASSPLLARGTGELFF
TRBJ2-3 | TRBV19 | CASSPGGAGTDTQYF
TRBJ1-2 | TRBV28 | CASSLMSNYGYTF
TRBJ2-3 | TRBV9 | CASSALSGAGTDTQYF
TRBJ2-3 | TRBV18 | CASSPPTGSTDTQYF
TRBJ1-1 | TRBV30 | CAWDQGASTEAFF
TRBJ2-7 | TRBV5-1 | CASSLKGLAGAAYEQYF
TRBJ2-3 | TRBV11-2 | CASSPRSDTQYF
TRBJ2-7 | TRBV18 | CASSPPLTYEQYF
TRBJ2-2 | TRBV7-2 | CASSLDSRNTGELFF
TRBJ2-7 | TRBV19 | CASSIGPGSGEQYF
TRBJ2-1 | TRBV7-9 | CASSFGLGPLNEQFF
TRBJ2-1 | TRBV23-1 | CASTHGGQGAVLSYNEQFF
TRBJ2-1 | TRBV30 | CAWSYPSREGEQFF
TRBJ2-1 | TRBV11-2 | CASSPRGLAGGNEQFF
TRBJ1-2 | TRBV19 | CASTADRTYGYTF
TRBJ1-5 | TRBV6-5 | CASSPEGNQPQHF
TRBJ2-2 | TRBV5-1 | CASSLARGTNTGELFF
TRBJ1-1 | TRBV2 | CASTYSTGGNTEAFF
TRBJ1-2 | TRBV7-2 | CASSLPLAAYRTNYGYTF
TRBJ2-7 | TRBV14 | CASSQDPPGGWFYEQYF
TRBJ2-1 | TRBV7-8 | CASSLAPTRTGFRREKLNEQFF
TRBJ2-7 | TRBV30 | CAWSQMTGPYEQYF
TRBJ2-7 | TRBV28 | CASSGIGRGGEQYF
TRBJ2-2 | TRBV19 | CASSKRTSGSPSTGELFF
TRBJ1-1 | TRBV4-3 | CASSQETGLNTEAFF
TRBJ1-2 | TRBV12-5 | CASGAGYGYTF
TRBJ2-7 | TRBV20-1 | CSASGAGGIYEQYF
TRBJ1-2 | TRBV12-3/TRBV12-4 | CASATSTSYGYTF
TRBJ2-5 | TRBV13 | CASSPTRLAGVETQYF
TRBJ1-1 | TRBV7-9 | CASSIQGAGGNEAFF
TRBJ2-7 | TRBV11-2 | CASSLIHYEQYF
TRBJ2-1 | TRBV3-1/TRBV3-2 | CASSQDLGLGGNEQFF
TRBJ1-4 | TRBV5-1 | CASSLVAATNEKLFF
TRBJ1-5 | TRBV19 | CASSKGRTGNQPQHF
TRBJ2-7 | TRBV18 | CASSPTGPSYEQYF
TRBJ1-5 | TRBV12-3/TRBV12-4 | CATARGGNQPQHF
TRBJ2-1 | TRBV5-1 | CASSLVAVAGGPGEQFF
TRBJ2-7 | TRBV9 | CASSLAGVGEQYF
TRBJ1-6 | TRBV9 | CASSSGDRNLSPLHF
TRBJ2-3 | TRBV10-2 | CASSVAPGGGKDTQYF
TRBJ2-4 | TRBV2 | CASRADSRIAKNIQYF
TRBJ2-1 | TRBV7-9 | CASSYRPGLAERVGQFF
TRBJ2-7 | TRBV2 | CARARTGGYEQYF
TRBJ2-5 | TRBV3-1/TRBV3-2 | CASSQANARGTQYF